The present TCR beta chain was sequenced within a study of blood T cell repertoires in COVID-19. Trimming shortened V by 5 bases and J by 0 bases, and 8 bases separated the two germline ends. The CDR3 length is 14 residues. The germline gives CDR1 LGHNA, CDR2 YNFKEQ. This clone was seen just once. Produced via immunoSEQ multiplex PCR; TCRdb's table is partial and in-frame only. The repertoire has about 130,000 clones, around 89% of them found once; the top ten carry roughly 2.9%. This receptor was identified in a man in his sixties with active or convalescent COVID-19. The chain links TRBV4-2 to TRBJ1-3, with a tentative D call TRBD1 (5 bases). Sequenced input: peripheral blood. This chain's CDR3 is CASSSRDSGNTIYF. CDR3 sequence (DNA): TGTGCCAGCAGCTCCAGGGACTCTGGAAACACCATATATTTT.